This T cell receptor (beta chain) was retrieved from a study of Graves' ophthalmopathy and Graves' hyperthyroidism (dated by TCRdb to the late 2010s). Study-wide context: Peripheral blood samples were taken at the time of initial diagnosis, before any treatment was given. A discovery set of more than 90 patients (43 ophthalmopathy, under 65 stable hyperthyroidism) was enrolled to explore V-J signatures distinguishing ophthalmopathy from hyperthyroidism. The 100 discovery patients were randomly split 7:3 into training and test sets. In five or six hyperthyroidism patients, the T-cell repertoires found in thyroid tissue were compared with those found in blood. In total, 120 to 150 blood samples were TCR-sequenced: 40 to 45 ophthalmopathy, some 75 hyperthyroidism and 17 hyperthyroidism-to-ophthalmopathy patients. TCR beta repertoire signatures were used to distinguish Graves' ophthalmopathy from Graves' hyperthyroidism and to predict progression to ophthalmopathy. An independent validation cohort comprised roughly 20 hyperthyroidism patients and some 16 patients who later progressed from hyperthyroidism to ophthalmopathy. Following sampling, methimazole starting at 30 mg daily was administered to hyperthyroidism patients, and high-dose intravenous methylprednisolone was administered to ophthalmopathy patients.

General conclusions and limits of the study: Sample size was not statistically predetermined, and group allocation was not concealed from the investigators. In validation, the model predicted ophthalmopathy progression with about 64% sensitivity and roughly 78% specificity; 12 predicted patients were CT-confirmed with GO in a median of approximately 6.5 months. Most expanded thyroid clonotypes with frequency above 0.001 were also detected in blood, suggesting blood repertoires may reflect the thyroid immune response. Ophthalmopathy was separated from stable hyperthyroidism by the 13-signature model with around 88% sensitivity and around 81% specificity in cross-validation and with 80%/75% in the test set.

The CDR3 goes from the cysteine to the phenylalanine over 15 residues. Here the CDR3 DNA is all that survives: 45 bases in frame from base 1. The trim is 6 bases for V and 6 bases for J, with a gap of 21 bases between the germline ends. CDR1 MDHEN and CDR2 SYDVKM are derived from the germline V gene. Patients with ophthalmopathy had moderately to severely active disease, with a Clinical Activity Score of 3 or more, a NOSPECS grade of 4 or more, and a disease duration of less than 3 months. Anyone with other autoimmune diseases, uncontrolled infections, pregnancy or lactation was excluded from the study. Diagnosis was based on clinical symptoms, serum thyroxine, TRAb, thyroid ultrasound and orbital computed tomography. Using Ficoll-Paque density gradient centrifugation, PBMCs were isolated from 10 ml of fresh peripheral blood. Total RNA was extracted using Trizol reagent, and RNA quality was checked on an Agilent 2100 Bioanalyzer.

In regard to this clonotype: Its specific antigen is unknown. Per-nucleotide qualities are absent, and no much larger clonotype sits a single base away.

For repertoire sequencing, the TCR beta CDR3 regions were amplified from RNA transcripts. The first round of RT-PCR was done with HTBI primers and the Qiagen OneStep RT-PCR kit, and was followed by a second round of multiplex PCR, then size selection and purification. Libraries were sequenced paired-end with 100 bp reads on an Illumina HiSeq2000. Turning to the authors' computational methods: SOAPnuke was used to process the reads, removing any read that contained adapters or uncalled bases, had a mean Phred below 15, or lacked an exact match to the constant primer or identifier. COPE v1.2.5 was used to merge the high-quality paired reads. Each unique nucleotide sequence was defined as a clonotype, and clonotypes were aligned to IMGT TRB V, D and J references with MiTCR v1.1. The analysis was limited to V-J combinations with a frequency above 0.0001, which together covered about 99% of the repertoires. For each V-J combination, a TCR clonal expansion and chaos score was defined as the ratio of F50 clonal expansion to chaos observed in the TCRdist matrix. Welch's t-statistics and random forest were used to narrow the features down to around 12 V-J combinations, which were then fed into a naive Bayes classifier. The similarity between thyroid and blood repertoires was quantified using the Morisita-Horn index. Through fastp at Q25 and MiXCR, TCRdb rebuilt clones from the public reads, retaining in-frame beta chains. CDR3 protein duplicates are merged, each entry listing the most common genes and DNA. The V and J calls and clone size are TCRdb's, not the authors'. In all, the sample holds over 150,000 distinct CDR3 sequences, and 30% to 45% of those were seen once. The ten top clones hold about 6% of the sample.

The chain couples TRBV28 to TRBJ2-7; a tentative D call is TRBD2 (5 bases match). What was sequenced was peripheral blood. The TCR comes from a woman aged 40 to 55 with Graves' ophthalmopathy. Donor details come from another sample of the same person, matched by shared clones. The DNA sequence is given as TGTGCCAGCAGCCTCACCAGCTCTAGCCTCCCCGAGCAGTACTTC. Protein translation: CASSLTSSSLPEQYF.